This T cell receptor beta chain was recovered during a study of yellow fever vaccine responses in identical twins. TCRdb fed the RT-PCR reads into MiXCR, producing one record per CDR3 protein. The sample carries a few thousand distinct CDR3 sequences, approximately 71% recorded once. This CDR3 spans 11 amino acids. With 5 bases removed from V and 7 bases from J, the gap between germline ends came to 9 bases. Germline CDR1 MDHEN, CDR2 SYDVKM. Comments on this clonotype: Its antigen is as yet unknown.

Findings and caveats of the study: Reportedly, the response of twins' T cells to the vaccine seemed partly convergent, partly personalized.

The clonotype comes from a woman aged 18-29 years who received the yellow fever vaccine. J is TRBJ2-7 and V is TRBV28; D is uncertain. Here the sequenced sample was T cells from blood (PBMCs), unsorted or a sorted subset (not recorded which), taken before or after yellow fever vaccination (not recorded which). CDR3 amino acids: CASSMGIEQYF. In nucleotides, the CDR3 is TGTGCCAGCAGTATGGGGATTGAGCAGTACTTC.